The source of this TCR beta chain is a study of blood T cell repertoires in COVID-19. Profiling relied on immunoSEQ multiplex PCR, and the TCRdb table lists in-frame clones only, not all of them. The sample shows about 120,000 clones, roughly 86% of them seen only once. The ends lost 3 bases at V and 2 bases at J; junction bases unmatched: 7. The CDR3 is 16 amino acids. CDR1 SNHLY and CDR2 FYNNEI come from the germline V gene. This receptor was taken from a woman in her seventies with COVID-19, enrolled during active disease. J is TRBJ1-5 and V is TRBV2; 7 positions agree with TRBD1. Input material: peripheral blood. Written as DNA, the CDR3 is TGTGCCAGCAGTGACGCCGGGACAGCCCGCAATCAGCCCCAGCATTTT. Its translation: CASSDAGTARNQPQHF.